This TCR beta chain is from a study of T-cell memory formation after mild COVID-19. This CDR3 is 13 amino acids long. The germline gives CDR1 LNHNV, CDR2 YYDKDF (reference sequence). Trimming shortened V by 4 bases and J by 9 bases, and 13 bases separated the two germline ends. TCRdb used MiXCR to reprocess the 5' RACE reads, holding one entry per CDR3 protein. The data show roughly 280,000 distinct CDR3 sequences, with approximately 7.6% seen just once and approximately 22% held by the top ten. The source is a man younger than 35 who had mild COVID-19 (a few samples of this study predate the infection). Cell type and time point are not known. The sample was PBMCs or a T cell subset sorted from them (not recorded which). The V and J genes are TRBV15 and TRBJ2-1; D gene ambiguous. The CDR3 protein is CATSTSRIGEQFF. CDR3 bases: TGTGCCACCAGCACGAGCAGGATTGGTGAGCAGTTCTTC.